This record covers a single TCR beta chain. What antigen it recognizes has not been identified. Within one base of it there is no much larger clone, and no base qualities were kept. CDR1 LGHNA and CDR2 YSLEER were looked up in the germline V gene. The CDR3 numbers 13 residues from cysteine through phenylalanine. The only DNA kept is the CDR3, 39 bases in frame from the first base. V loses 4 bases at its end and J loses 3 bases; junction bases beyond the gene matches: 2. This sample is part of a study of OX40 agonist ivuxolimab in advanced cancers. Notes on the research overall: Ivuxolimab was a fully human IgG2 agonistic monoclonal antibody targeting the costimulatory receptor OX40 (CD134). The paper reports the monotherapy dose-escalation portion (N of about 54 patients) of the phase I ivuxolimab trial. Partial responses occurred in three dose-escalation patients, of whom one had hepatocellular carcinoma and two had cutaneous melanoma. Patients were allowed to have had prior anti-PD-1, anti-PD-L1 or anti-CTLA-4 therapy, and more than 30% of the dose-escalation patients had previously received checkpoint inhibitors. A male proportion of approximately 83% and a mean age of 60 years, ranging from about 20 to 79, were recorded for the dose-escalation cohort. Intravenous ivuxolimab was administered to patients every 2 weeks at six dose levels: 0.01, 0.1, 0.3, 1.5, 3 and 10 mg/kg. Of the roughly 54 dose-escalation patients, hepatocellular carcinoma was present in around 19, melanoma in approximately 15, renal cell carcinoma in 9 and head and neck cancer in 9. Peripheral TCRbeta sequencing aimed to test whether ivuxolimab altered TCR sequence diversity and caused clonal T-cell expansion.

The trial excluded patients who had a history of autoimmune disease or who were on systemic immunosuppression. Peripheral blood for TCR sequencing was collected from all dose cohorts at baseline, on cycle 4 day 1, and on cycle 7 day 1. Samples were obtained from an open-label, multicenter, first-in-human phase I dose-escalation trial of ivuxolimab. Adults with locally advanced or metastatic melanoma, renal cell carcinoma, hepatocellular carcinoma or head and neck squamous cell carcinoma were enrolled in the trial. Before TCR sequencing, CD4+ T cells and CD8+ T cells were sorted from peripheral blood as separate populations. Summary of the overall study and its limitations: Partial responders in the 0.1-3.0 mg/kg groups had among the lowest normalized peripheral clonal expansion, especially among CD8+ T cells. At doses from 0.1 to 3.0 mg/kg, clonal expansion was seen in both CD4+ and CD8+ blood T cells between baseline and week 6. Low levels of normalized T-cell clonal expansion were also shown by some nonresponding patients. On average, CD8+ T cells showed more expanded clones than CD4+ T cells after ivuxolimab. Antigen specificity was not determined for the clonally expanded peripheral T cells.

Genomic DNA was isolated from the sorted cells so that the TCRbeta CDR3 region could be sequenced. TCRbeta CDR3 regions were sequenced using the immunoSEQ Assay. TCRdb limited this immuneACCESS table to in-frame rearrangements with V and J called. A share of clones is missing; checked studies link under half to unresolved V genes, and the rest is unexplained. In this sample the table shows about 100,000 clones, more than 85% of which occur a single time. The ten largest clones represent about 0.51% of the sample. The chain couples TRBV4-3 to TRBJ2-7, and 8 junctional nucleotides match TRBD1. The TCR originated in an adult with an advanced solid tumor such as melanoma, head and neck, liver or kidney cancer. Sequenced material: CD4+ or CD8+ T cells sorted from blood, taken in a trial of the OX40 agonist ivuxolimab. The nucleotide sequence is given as TGCGCCAGCAGCCGGGACAGGCGCTACGAGCAGTACTTC. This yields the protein CASSRDRRYEQYF.